What follows describes a single T cell receptor (beta chain). The sample originates from a study of blood T cell repertoires in COVID-19. Study-wide background: In each case, the material was cDNA or gDNA derived from T cells, B-cell-depleted T cells, or PBMCs.

Per the original methods: From reference gene primer amplification, estimates of nucleated cell counts were derived. This table comes from immunoSEQ multiplex PCR, and its TCRdb copy is limited to in-frame clones, with some not included. V and J calls and clone size are those listed in that table; D and trimming were worked out from the DNA. Of about 190,000 clones listed, roughly 89% are singletons. The CDR3 is 14 residues long. V was clipped by 4 bases and J by 4 bases; unmatched bases: 3. In germline, CDR1 is SGHAT, CDR2 FQNNGV. The source material was peripheral blood. This chain joins TRBV11-2 and TRBJ2-7; 11 bases line up with TRBD2. The receptor comes from a man between 45 and 60 years old with acute or convalescent COVID-19. DNA of the CDR3: TGTGCCAGCAGCTGGGGACTAGCGGATTACGAGCAGTACTTC. It is translated as CASSWGLADYEQYF.